What follows are 21 T cell receptor beta chains derived from one specimen sequenced in a study of graft-versus-host responses after intestinal transplantation. TCRdb's copy holds only in-frame clones and misses some; the assay was immunoSEQ multiplex PCR. The data hold about 16,000 clones, with about 87% observed a single time. Sample: PBMCs, taken approximately 15 weeks after intestinal transplant. The origin of the receptors is a human patient who received an intestinal transplant, so some T cells may come from the graft donor.

The V gene is TRBV5-1, the J gene TRBJ2-5; 8 positions match TRBD1. With 5 bases clipped from V and 5 bases from J, the junction kept 11 bases outside the gene matches. CDR1 is SGHRS, CDR2 YFSETQ, per germline. CDR3 length: 15 residues. The chain's CDR3 is CASSNGQGPLETQYF. In nucleotides, the CDR3 is TGCGCCAGCAGTAACGGACAGGGACCACTGGAGACCCAGTACTTC. The variable domain in full, with the rest retrieved from reference TRBV5-1 and TRBJ2-5, is KAGVTQTPRYLIKTRGQQVTLSCSPISGHRSVSWYQQTPGQGLQFLFEYFSETQRNKGNFPGRFSGRQFSNSRSEMNVSTLELGDSALYLCASSNGQGPLETQYFGPGTRLLVL.

A few counts support this clone. This chain joins TRBV6-1 and TRBJ2-7, with D perhaps being TRBD1 or TRBD2 (5 bases each). Germline values: CDR1 MNHNS, CDR2 SASEGT. Between the trimmed V and J ends, which lost 0 bases and 3 bases, there was a span of 12 bases. CDR3 length: 15 amino acids. CDR3 bases: TGTGCCAGCAGTGAAGCCTTCTCTGGGGGCTACGAGCAGTACTTC. It translates to CASSEAFSGGYEQYF.

The rearrangement uses TRBV28 and TRBJ2-1; D ambiguous. V dropped 1 base and J dropped 0 bases, with 10 bases sitting between them. CDR3 length: 16 residues. In germline, CDR1 is MDHEN, CDR2 SYDVKM. The CDR3 region is CASSLLAVSSYNEQFF. The CDR3 nucleotides are TGTGCCAGCAGTTTATTGGCGGTTAGCTCCTACAATGAGCAGTTCTTC.

This chain joins TRBV28 and TRBJ1-1, with 10 bases matching TRBD1. With V trimmed by 6 bases and J by 1 base, 8 bases remained unmatched. The CDR3 loop spans 16 amino acids. Germline CDR1 and CDR2: MDHEN and SYDVKM. CDR3 loop: CASSQDRGRRNTEAFF. The CDR3 nucleotides are TGTGCCAGCAGCCAAGACAGGGGGCGCCGGAACACTGAAGCTTTCTTT.

This clone has only one observation. The rearrangement uses TRBV10-3 and TRBJ2-1; 8 bases line up with TRBD1. The junction had 11 bases not matched to a gene; V was cut back by 6 bases and J by 4 bases. CDR1 is ENHRY, CDR2 SYGVKD, per germline. The CDR3 loop spans 16 amino acids. DNA for the CDR3: TGTGCCATCAGAATAGTTCCCGGGACAGGATACAATGAGCAGTTCTTC. This codes for CAIRIVPGTGYNEQFF.

The chain links TRBV4-3 to TRBJ2-5; maybe TRBD2 (5 bases). The germline V gene encodes CDR1 LGHNA and CDR2 YSLEER. The V and J ends lost 1 base and 2 bases respectively, with 5 bases between them. The CDR3 runs to 13 residues. CDR3 amino acids: CASSQGLQETQYF. In DNA form, the CDR3 reads TGCGCCAGCAGCCAAGGACTACAAGAGACCCAGTACTTC.

The chain combines TRBV15 with TRBJ2-1, with 7 bases fitting TRBD2. Germline CDR1 LNHNV, CDR2 YYDKDF (reference sequence). J gave up 4 bases and V 9 bases, and 0 bases lay outside the gene matches. This CDR3 contains 11 residues. The CDR3 spells CATGGYNEQFF. Here the CDR3 DNA reads TGTGCCACGGGGGGGTACAATGAGCAGTTCTTC.

This clone has just a few counts. V gene TRBV7-9 combines with J gene TRBJ2-7, with D perhaps TRBD1 (6 bases). There are 12 residues in the CDR3. V was cut by 6 bases and J by 5 bases, with 11 bases left in between. Germline V gene data show CDR1 as SEHNR and CDR2 as FQNEAQ (reference sequence). CDR3 sequence (DNA): TGTGCCAGCAGGAAAGGGGGACACGAGCAGTACTTC. This sequence encodes CASRKGGHEQYF.

The V and J genes are TRBV14 and TRBJ2-3; maybe TRBD1 (5 bases). Looked up from germline, CDR1 is SGHDN and CDR2 is FVKESK. The length of the CDR3 is 15 residues. Trimming cost V 0 bases and J 0 bases, with 7 bases left between them. CDR3 region: CASSQEWGSTDTQYF. CDR3 DNA: TGTGCCAGCAGCCAAGAATGGGGCAGCACAGATACGCAGTATTTT.

This clone was seen only a few times. The rearrangement joins TRBV6-4 to TRBJ2-2; D is uncertain. The CDR3 spans 14 residues. Germline V lookup: CDR1 MRHNA, CDR2 SNTAGT. The V and J ends lost 3 bases and 0 bases respectively, with 5 bases between them. The CDR3 reads CASSDSANTGELFF. The CDR3 region has the DNA TGTGCCAGCAGTGATTCTGCGAACACCGGGGAGCTGTTTTTT.

This clone appeared once. The chain joins TRBV27 to TRBJ2-3; 8 positions agree with TRBD1. Germline trimming cut 4 bases from V and 3 bases from J; bases unmatched to any gene: 6. Per germline, CDR1 MNHEY and CDR2 SMNVEV (reference sequence). This CDR3 region has 15 residues. The CDR3 DNA sequence: TGTGCCAGCAGTTGGACAGGGCGAGGGACAGATACGCAGTATTTT. Its translation is CASSWTGRGTDTQYF.

The CDR3 DNA follows: TGTGCCAGCAGCGAGTCCCGGGACATCTCCTACGAGCAGTACTTC. Encoded protein: CASSESRDISYEQYF. The chain is built from TRBV9 and TRBJ2-7, with D possibly being TRBD1 (6 bases). V was pared by 3 bases and J by 0 bases, with 13 bases between. The germline gives CDR1 SGDLS, CDR2 YYNGEE. The CDR3 has 15 amino acids.

The rearrangement uses TRBV5-4 and TRBJ1-2, with 7 bases fitting TRBD1. The CDR3 is 16 residues long. V trimming: 1 base; J trimming: 4 bases; junction bases outside the gene matches: 10. Per germline, CDR1 SGHNT and CDR2 YYREEE (reference sequence). CDR3 amino acids: CASSLTSAQGVYGYTF. As DNA, the CDR3 is TGTGCCAGCAGCTTGACGTCCGCGCAGGGGGTCTATGGCTACACCTTC.

Here the CDR3 reads CASSLGVGWKETQYF. In DNA form, the CDR3 reads TGTGCCAGCAGCTTAGGTGTAGGGTGGAAAGAGACCCAGTACTTC. The chain carries TRBV11-2 and TRBJ2-5, with D unclear. The CDR3 has 15 amino acids. Between the trimmed V and J ends, which lost 1 base and 3 bases, there was a span of 12 bases. Germline values: CDR1 SGHAT, CDR2 FQNNGV.

This chain links TRBV2 with TRBJ2-7, with D perhaps TRBD1 or TRBD2 (5 bases each). V was clipped by 8 bases and J by 3 bases, with 11 bases between them. The CDR3 runs 12 residues. Germline loops: CDR1 SNHLY, CDR2 FYNNEI. This CDR3 reads CASRDGVYEQYF. DNA for the CDR3: TGTGCCAGCCGGGACGGAGTCTACGAGCAGTACTTC.

This chain joins TRBV6-1 and TRBJ2-7, with D hard to call. Per germline, CDR1 MNHNS and CDR2 SASEGT. Trimming took 7 bases from V and 6 from J, leaving 16 bases between them. This CDR3 comprises 13 residues. CDR3 in amino acids: CASNLDAFAEQYF. CDR3 DNA sequence: TGTGCCAGCAACTTGGACGCCTTCGCCGAGCAGTACTTC.

The CDR3 DNA sequence: TGTGCCAGCAGTTTATCCCCGACGACTAGCGGGAGGGCCGCTGAGCAGTTCTTC. Its protein product is CASSLSPTTSGRAAEQFF. The J gene is TRBJ2-1, the V gene TRBV27; 14 positions agree with TRBD2. The CDR3 covers 18 residues. Per germline, CDR1 MNHEY and CDR2 SMNVEV (reference sequence). V shed 0 bases, J shed 9 bases, and the junction held 10 bases outside the gene matches.

The rearrangement links TRBV7-9 to TRBJ2-5; 12 bases agree with TRBD2. CDR3 size: 15 residues. CDR1 is SEHNR, CDR2 FQNEAQ, per germline (reference sequence). V dropped 2 bases and J dropped 2; count of bases not matched to a gene: 0. The CDR3 coding sequence is TGTGCCAGCAGCTTACTAGCGGGAGGGCAAGAGACCCAGTACTTC. It yields the protein CASSLLAGGQETQYF.

V and J are TRBV6-1 and TRBJ2-1; D is unclear. V lost 2 bases and J 3 bases, leaving 8 bases between the germline ends. This CDR3 region has 14 residues. CDR1 is MNHNS, CDR2 SASEGT, per germline. The CDR3 region is CASSELYSYNEQFF. CDR3 bases: TGTGCCAGCAGTGAACTTTACAGCTACAATGAGCAGTTCTTC.

This clone has only one observation. V is TRBV6-5 and J is TRBJ1-5, with 8 bases that match TRBD1. V trimming: 6 bases; J trimming: 7 bases; junction bases outside the gene matches: 5. Germline CDR1 is MNHEY and CDR2 is SVGAGI. This CDR3 has 13 residues. The CDR3 region is CASSRGQDQPQHF. The DNA for the CDR3 is TGTGCCAGCAGCAGGGGACAGGACCAGCCCCAGCATTTT.

The chain is built from TRBV11-3 and TRBJ2-3; possible D gene TRBD2, 5 bases. Germline V lookup: CDR1 SGHNT, CDR2 YENEEA. The CDR3 runs 13 residues. With 8 bases removed from V and 0 bases from J, the gap between germline ends came to 9 bases. The CDR3 region is CASGLVSTDTQYF. The CDR3 DNA is TGTGCCAGCGGACTCGTGAGCACAGATACGCAGTATTTT.